These 24 T cell receptor beta chains originate from one sample sequenced in a study of CD8 T cells in ankylosing spondylitis. MiXCR, run by TCRdb on the 5' RACE reads, gives a single entry per CDR3 protein. The table records 200,000 to 300,000 distinct CDR3 sequences, around 7.8% of them present only once. Sequencing was done on a sample of blood, either unsorted or a sorted T cell fraction (not recorded which). The source of these receptors is a male donor with ankylosing spondylitis or in good health (not recorded which).

This clonotype was counted at least ten times. The rearrangement links TRBV10-3 to TRBJ2-5, with D possibly TRBD2 on 6 matching bases. The CDR3 covers 15 residues. The V and J ends lost 6 bases and 5 bases respectively, with 19 bases between them. Germline-derived CDR1 and CDR2 are ENHRY and SYGVKD. The CDR3 DNA sequence: TGTGCCATCAGGTCCACTAGCTCCCCAGGCGAGACCCAGTACTTC. It translates to CAIRSTSSPGETQYF.

Many counts were recorded for this clonotype. This chain connects TRBV10-3 to TRBJ1-1; TRBD1 matches at 8 bases. The junction had 7 bases not matched to a gene; V was cut back by 3 bases and J by 1 base. This CDR3 comprises 16 residues. Germline loops: CDR1 ENHRY, CDR2 SYGVKD. CDR3 bases: TGTGCCATCAGTGATAGACAGGGGACACCGAACACTGAAGCTTTCTTT. It yields the protein CAISDRQGTPNTEAFF.

This clonotype was seen ten or more times. The rearrangement joins TRBV4-3 to TRBJ2-3; 13 bases fit TRBD2. The CDR3 length is 16 residues. The V gene end was trimmed by 6 bases and the J gene end by 6 bases; junction bases not matched to a gene: 9. From germline, CDR1 is LGHNA and CDR2 YSLEER. CDR3 sequence: CASSQRLAGGVDTQYF. The DNA for the CDR3 is TGCGCCAGCAGTCAAAGACTAGCGGGAGGAGTTGATACGCAGTATTTT.

This clonotype occurred many times. The chain combines TRBV11-2 with TRBJ1-1; D remains unclear. V lost 5 bases, J lost 4 bases, and 14 bases lay in between. The CDR3 totals 14 residues. Germline V gene sequence: CDR1 SGHAT, CDR2 FQNNGV. The CDR3 here is CASSQTWGGTEAFF. As DNA, the CDR3 is TGTGCCAGCAGCCAAACGTGGGGTGGCACTGAAGCTTTCTTT.

At least ten counts were recorded for this clonotype. The chain recombines TRBV20-1 with TRBJ1-2, with D maybe TRBD1 (5 bases). The V end lost 5 bases, the J end lost 4 bases, and 14 bases lay between the germline ends. The CDR3 is 13 residues long. Looked up from germline, CDR1 is DFQATT and CDR2 is SNEGSKA (reference sequence). CDR3 loop: CSAGGAAGYGYTF. The CDR3 DNA is TGCAGTGCTGGAGGGGCCGCAGGCTATGGCTACACCTTC.

This clonotype was seen at least ten times. V is TRBV7-9 and J is TRBJ1-5; no definite D call. Germline V gene data show CDR1 as SEHNR and CDR2 as FQNEAQ (reference sequence). The CDR3 consists of 15 residues. Between the trimmed V and J ends, which lost 1 base and 4 bases, there was a span of 11 bases. CDR3 nucleotides: TGTGCCAGCAGCTTAGACGGGGTCGGGAATCAGCCCCAGCATTTT. This codes for CASSLDGVGNQPQHF.

This clonotype was picked up a small number of times. V usage is TRBV20-1 and J usage is TRBJ2-3; the match to TRBD2 covers 9 bases. Germline assignment: CDR1 DFQATT and CDR2 SNEGSKA (reference sequence). With V trimmed by 1 base and J by 1 base, 12 bases remained unmatched. The CDR3 has 18 amino acids. CDR3 loop: CSARVRIAGAFRTDTQYF. As DNA, the CDR3 is TGCAGTGCTAGAGTGAGAATAGCGGGGGCTTTCCGCACAGATACGCAGTATTTT.

In this sample, this clonotype turned up many times. The genes are TRBV20-1 and TRBJ1-6; the match to TRBD1 covers 9 bases. The length of the CDR3 is 14 residues. Germline-derived CDR1 and CDR2 are DFQATT and SNEGSKA (reference sequence). The V and J ends lost 5 bases and 6 bases, in that order; junction bases with no gene match: 5. This chain's CDR3 is CSASGQGFNSPLHF. The CDR3 DNA follows: TGCAGTGCTTCAGGACAGGGGTTTAATTCACCCCTCCACTTT.

This clonotype was detected ten times or more. The chain couples TRBV29-1 to TRBJ2-5; 8 bases align to TRBD1. In germline, CDR1 is SQVTM, CDR2 ANQGSEA. The CDR3 has 15 amino acids. V lost 5 bases to trimming and J lost 5 bases; unmatched junction nucleotides: 13. This CDR3 is CSVLWRGQGRETQYF. Written as DNA, the CDR3 is TGCAGCGTTCTTTGGAGAGGACAGGGAAGGGAGACCCAGTACTTC.

This clonotype occurred a few times. V and J are TRBV29-1 and TRBJ2-3; D not resolved. Germline V gene data show CDR1 as SQVTM and CDR2 as ANQGSEA. V shed 2 bases and J shed 4 bases, with 7 bases lying between them. CDR3 size: 12 residues. CDR3 bases: TGCAGCGTTGAACTAACAGCAGATACGCAGTATTTT. It codes for CSVELTADTQYF.

V and J are TRBV30 and TRBJ2-7; 9 bases align to TRBD2. Germline-derived CDR1 and CDR2 are GTSNPN and SVGIG (reference sequence). Trimming removed 3 bases from V and 2 bases from J; junction bases left unmatched: 20. This CDR3 is 19 amino acids long. The CDR3 spells CAWRPTGLYLAGPAYEQYF. The CDR3 DNA reads TGTGCCTGGAGGCCAACAGGGTTGTATCTAGCGGGACCTGCCTACGAGCAGTACTTC. The entire variable domain, with the rest obtained from reference TRBV30 and TRBJ2-7, is as follows: SQTIHQWPATLVQPVGSPLSLECTVEGTSNPNLYWYRQAAGRGLQLLFYSVGIGQISSEVPQNLSASRPQDRQFILSSKKLLLSDSGFYLCAWRPTGLYLAGPAYEQYFGPGTRLTVT.

This chain joins TRBV5-5 and TRBJ2-6; D is uncertain. Germline V gene data show CDR1 as SGHKS and CDR2 as YYEKEE (reference sequence). Between the trimmed V and J ends, which lost 3 bases and 4 bases, there was a span of 8 bases. The CDR3 is 14 amino acids. The CDR3: CASSWLGGANVLTF. CDR3 nucleotides: TGTGCCAGCAGCTGGTTGGGAGGGGCCAACGTCCTGACTTTC.

This clonotype was picked up a small number of times. V and J are TRBV2 and TRBJ2-7; D may match TRBD1 or TRBD2 (5 bases each). In germline, CDR1 is SNHLY, CDR2 FYNNEI. This CDR3 region has 15 residues. V was clipped by 7 bases and J by 3 bases, with 19 bases between them. The chain's CDR3 is CASTEWGRVIYEQYF. In DNA form, the CDR3 reads TGTGCCAGCACAGAATGGGGACGCGTGATCTACGAGCAGTACTTC.

The CDR3, as DNA: TGTGCCAGCAGCTCCGTAGCGGGAGGGATATCGAATGAGCAGTTCTTC. This encodes CASSSVAGGISNEQFF. The chain links TRBV11-2 to TRBJ2-1, with 11 bases identical to TRBD2. CDR3 length equals 16 residues. J lost 7 bases, V lost 4 bases, and 9 bases had no gene match. In germline, CDR1 is SGHAT, CDR2 FQNNGV.

At least ten counts were recorded for this clonotype. The J gene is TRBJ2-4, the V gene TRBV7-9; D ambiguous. The CDR3 runs 17 residues. With 1 base removed from V and 0 bases from J, the gap between germline ends came to 13 bases. The germline V gene encodes CDR1 SEHNR and CDR2 FQNEAQ (reference sequence). CDR3 protein: CASSLEVLDGAKNIQYF. The DNA for the CDR3 is TGTGCCAGCAGCTTAGAGGTCCTGGACGGAGCCAAAAACATTCAGTACTTC.

This clonotype came up many times. V usage is TRBV12-3 or TRBV12-4 and J usage is TRBJ1-3; no clear D gene. The CDR3 length is 13 residues. V was clipped by 8 bases and J by 1 base, with 9 bases between them. This chain's CDR3 is CASLLGSGNTIYF. The CDR3, as DNA: TGTGCCAGCCTTCTTGGATCTGGAAACACCATATATTTT.

The sample holds many counts of this clonotype. CDR3 residues: CASSLGVGGNEQFF. Written as DNA, the CDR3 is TGTGCCAGCAGCTTAGGGGTCGGGGGAAATGAGCAGTTCTTC. The chain recombines TRBV7-9 with TRBJ2-1; TRBD2 might be the D (6 bases). Trimming stripped 1 base from V and 7 bases from J, with 11 bases between. Germline-derived CDR1 and CDR2 are SEHNR and FQNEAQ (reference sequence). The CDR3 runs 14 residues.

There are many counts of this clonotype. The chain uses TRBV20-1 and TRBJ2-7; D might be TRBD1 or TRBD2, each matching 5 bases. V lost 1 base and J 3 bases, leaving 25 bases between the germline ends. The length of the CDR3 is 18 residues. Per germline, CDR1 DFQATT and CDR2 SNEGSKA (reference sequence). The CDR3 DNA reads as TGCAGTGCTAGAGTGGGGGAACTTTCGGATCCCCTAGGCTACGAGCAGTACTTC. This sequence encodes CSARVGELSDPLGYEQYF.

This clonotype was detected many times. The chain carries TRBV12-3 or TRBV12-4 and TRBJ2-1; 7 bases agree with TRBD2. The junction had 5 bases not matched to a gene; V was cut back by 4 bases and J by 8 bases. This CDR3 comprises 13 residues. The CDR3 nucleotides read TGTGCCAGCAGTTCACTAGCGTTGGATGAGCAGTTCTTC. Translated, it gives CASSSLALDEQFF.

This clonotype was recorded at least ten times. The chain carries TRBV20-1 and TRBJ1-4, with D unresolved. Trimming took 4 bases from V and 8 from J, leaving 11 bases between them. Germline-derived CDR1 and CDR2 are DFQATT and SNEGSKA (reference sequence). This CDR3 region has 12 residues. The CDR3 DNA follows: TGCAGTGCTACGGGATCTACAGAAAAACTGTTTTTT. It is translated as CSATGSTEKLFF.

The chain couples TRBV7-9 to TRBJ2-3; 7 bases agree with TRBD2. Germline V gene data show CDR1 as SEHNR and CDR2 as FQNEAQ (reference sequence). The V segment lost 9 bases and the J segment 1 base; nucleotides outside the gene matches: 16. The CDR3 has 17 residues. CDR3 loop: CASGLLSGGGGTDTQYF. As DNA, the CDR3 is TGTGCCAGTGGGTTGCTGTCCGGCGGGGGTGGCACAGATACGCAGTATTTT.

The chain has TRBV19 and TRBJ2-1; the D gene is possibly TRBD2 (6 bases). Trimming stripped 1 base from V and 9 bases from J, with 13 bases between. Germline-derived CDR1 and CDR2 are LNHDA and SQIVND (reference sequence). This CDR3 is 14 amino acids long. The CDR3 DNA sequence: TGTGCCAGTAGTATAGGCCTAGCGATGGCTGAGCAGTTCTTC. Its translation is CASSIGLAMAEQFF.

This clonotype was observed a handful of times. The chain couples TRBV12-3 or TRBV12-4 to TRBJ2-7; TRBD1 agrees at 8 bases. There are 14 residues in the CDR3. The J segment lost 3 bases and the V segment lost 4 bases, leaving 5 bases of the junction unmatched. The chain's CDR3 is CASSYTGGNYEQYF. The CDR3 DNA follows: TGTGCCAGCAGTTATACAGGGGGTAACTACGAGCAGTACTTC.

The chain has TRBV7-8 and TRBJ2-2, with 10 bases identical to TRBD2. Looked up from germline, CDR1 is SGHVS and CDR2 is FQNEAQ. V dropped 2 bases and J dropped 5; count of bases not matched to a gene: 5. The CDR3 length is 16 residues. CDR3 in DNA: TGTGCCAGCAGCTTACTCAGCGGGAGGGGTACCGGGGAGCTGTTTTTT. Encoded protein: CASSLLSGRGTGELFF.